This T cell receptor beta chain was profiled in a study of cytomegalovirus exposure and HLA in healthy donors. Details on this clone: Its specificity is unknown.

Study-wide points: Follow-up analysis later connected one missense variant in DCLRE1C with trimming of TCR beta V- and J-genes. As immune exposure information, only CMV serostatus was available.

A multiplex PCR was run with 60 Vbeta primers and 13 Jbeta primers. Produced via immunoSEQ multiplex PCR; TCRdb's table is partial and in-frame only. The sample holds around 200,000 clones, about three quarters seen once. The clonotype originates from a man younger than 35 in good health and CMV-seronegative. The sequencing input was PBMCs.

The DNA for the CDR3 is TGTGCCAGCAGTGACCCACGGACAGAGATCTATGGCTACACCTTC. It specifies CASSDPRTEIYGYTF. The chain links TRBV25-1 to TRBJ1-2; TRBD1 is a possible D gene (6 bases). In germline, CDR1 is MGHDK, CDR2 SYGVNS. The CDR3 has 15 residues. Deletions cut 3 bases from V and 4 bases from J, with 15 bases between.